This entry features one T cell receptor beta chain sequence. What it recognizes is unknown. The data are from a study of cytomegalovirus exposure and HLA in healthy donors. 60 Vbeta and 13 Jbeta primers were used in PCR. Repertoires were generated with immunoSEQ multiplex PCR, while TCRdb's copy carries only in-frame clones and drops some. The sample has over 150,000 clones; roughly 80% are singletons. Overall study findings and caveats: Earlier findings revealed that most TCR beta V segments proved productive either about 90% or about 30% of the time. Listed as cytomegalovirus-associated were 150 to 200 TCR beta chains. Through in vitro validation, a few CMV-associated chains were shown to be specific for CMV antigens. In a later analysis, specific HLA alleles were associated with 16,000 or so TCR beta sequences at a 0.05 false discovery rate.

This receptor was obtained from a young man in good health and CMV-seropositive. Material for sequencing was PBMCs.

The chain's CDR3 is CASSLTFDRGLTGELFF. The DNA for the CDR3 is TGTGCCAGCAGTCTTACGTTTGACAGGGGGCTTACCGGGGAGCTGTTTTTT. The chain uses TRBV28 and TRBJ2-2, with 10 nucleotides matching TRBD1. V gave up 5 bases and J gave up 5 bases; unmatched junction bases: 11. The CDR3 runs 17 residues. Looked up from germline, CDR1 is MDHEN and CDR2 is SYDVKM.